A single sample gave rise to the 4 T cell receptor beta chains below, sequenced in a study of CD8 T cells in Susac syndrome. Roughly 0.45 to 1 ug RNA was reverse transcribed with random hexamers. TCRdb passed the immunoSEQ multiplex PCR reads through MiXCR, listing each CDR3 protein once. The repertoire includes fewer than 140,000 distinct CDR3 sequences, roughly 95% of them detected once, and approximately 0.41% sits in the top ten. Sequenced input: CD8+ T cells from PBMCs. The receptors come from a human donor with Susac syndrome.

The V call is TRBV25-1, the J call TRBJ2-1; D is ambiguous. V was trimmed by 3 bases and J by 8 bases, leaving 5 bases between them. This CDR3 has 11 residues. The germline gives CDR1 MGHDK, CDR2 SYGVNS. CDR3 DNA sequence: TGTGCCAGCAGTGATGGCGATGAGCAGTTCTTC. This gives the protein CASSDGDEQFF.

V is TRBV20-1 and J is TRBJ1-1; D gene uncertain. There are 13 residues in the CDR3. Trimming stripped 4 bases from V and 7 bases from J, with 16 bases between. CDR1 and CDR2 from the germline V gene are DFQATT and SNEGSKA (reference sequence). The CDR3 here is CSATDVMRSEAFF. CDR3 DNA: TGCAGTGCTACGGACGTTATGCGGAGTGAAGCTTTCTTT.

The rearrangement links TRBV21-1 to TRBJ2-3; the D call in the table, TRBD1, was not verified against the DNA. TRBV21-1 constitutes a pseudogene. The CDR3 sequence is 16 residues long. The CDR3 nucleotides read TGTGCCAGCAGCGTCCGGGACAGGGGGCGCCGAGATACGCAGTATTTT. Protein: CASSVRDRGRRDTQYF.

The rearrangement links TRBV6-6 to TRBJ1-1; the D is unclear. Trimming pared 0 bases from V and 8 bases from J, leaving 13 bases between. The germline gives CDR1 MNHNY, CDR2 SVGAGI (reference sequence). The CDR3 sequence is 14 residues long. The CDR3 nucleotides are TGTGCCAGCAGTTACTCGAGTCGTCAGACCGAAGCTTTCTTT. Its protein product is CASSYSSRQTEAFF.